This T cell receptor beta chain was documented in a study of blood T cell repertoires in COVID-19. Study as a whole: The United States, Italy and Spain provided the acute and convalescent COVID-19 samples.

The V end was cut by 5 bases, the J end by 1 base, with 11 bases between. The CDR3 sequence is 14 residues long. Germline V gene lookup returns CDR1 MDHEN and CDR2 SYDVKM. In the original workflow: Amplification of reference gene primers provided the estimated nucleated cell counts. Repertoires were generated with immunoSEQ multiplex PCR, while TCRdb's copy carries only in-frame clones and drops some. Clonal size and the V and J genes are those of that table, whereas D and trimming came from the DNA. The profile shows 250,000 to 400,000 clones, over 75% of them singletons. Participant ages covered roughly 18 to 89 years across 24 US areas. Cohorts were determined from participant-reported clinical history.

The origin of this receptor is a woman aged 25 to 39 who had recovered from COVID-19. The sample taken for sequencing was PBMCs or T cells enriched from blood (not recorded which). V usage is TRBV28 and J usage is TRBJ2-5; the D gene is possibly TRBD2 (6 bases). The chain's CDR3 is CASSPWGLQETQYF. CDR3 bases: TGTGCCAGCAGTCCATGGGGACTCCAAGAGACCCAGTACTTC.